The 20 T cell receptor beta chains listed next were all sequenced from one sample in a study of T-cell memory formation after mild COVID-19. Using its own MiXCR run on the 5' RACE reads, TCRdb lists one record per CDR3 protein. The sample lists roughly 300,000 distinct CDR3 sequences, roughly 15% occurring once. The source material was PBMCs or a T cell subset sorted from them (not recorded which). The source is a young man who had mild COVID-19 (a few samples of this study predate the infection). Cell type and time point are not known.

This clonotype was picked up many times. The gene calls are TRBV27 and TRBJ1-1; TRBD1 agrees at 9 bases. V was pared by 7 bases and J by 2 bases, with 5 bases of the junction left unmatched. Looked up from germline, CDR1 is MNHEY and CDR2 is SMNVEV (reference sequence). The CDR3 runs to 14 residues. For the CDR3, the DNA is TGTGCCAGCACTCTGACAGGGGGAAACACTGAAGCTTTCTTT. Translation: CASTLTGGNTEAFF.

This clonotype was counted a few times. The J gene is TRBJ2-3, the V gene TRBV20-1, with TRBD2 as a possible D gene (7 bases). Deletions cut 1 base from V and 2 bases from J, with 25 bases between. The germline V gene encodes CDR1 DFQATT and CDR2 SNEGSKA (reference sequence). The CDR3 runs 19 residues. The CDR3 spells CSARGIGGGPISATDTQYF. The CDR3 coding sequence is TGCAGTGCTAGAGGGATTGGCGGGGGCCCTATTTCGGCCACAGATACGCAGTATTTT.

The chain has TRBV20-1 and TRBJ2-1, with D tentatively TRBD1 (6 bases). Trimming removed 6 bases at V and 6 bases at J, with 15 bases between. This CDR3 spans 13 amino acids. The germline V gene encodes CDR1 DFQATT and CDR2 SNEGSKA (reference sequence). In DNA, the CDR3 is TGCAGTGCCCACGAGACAGGAGGCAATGAGCAGTTCTTC. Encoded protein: CSAHETGGNEQFF.

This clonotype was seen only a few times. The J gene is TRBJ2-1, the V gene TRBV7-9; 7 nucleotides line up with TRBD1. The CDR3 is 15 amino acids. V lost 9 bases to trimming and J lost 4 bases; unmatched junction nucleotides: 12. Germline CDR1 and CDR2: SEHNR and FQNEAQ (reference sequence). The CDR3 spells CASPLPRGPYNEQFF. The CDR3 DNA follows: TGTGCCAGTCCGCTCCCGAGGGGGCCATACAATGAGCAGTTCTTC.

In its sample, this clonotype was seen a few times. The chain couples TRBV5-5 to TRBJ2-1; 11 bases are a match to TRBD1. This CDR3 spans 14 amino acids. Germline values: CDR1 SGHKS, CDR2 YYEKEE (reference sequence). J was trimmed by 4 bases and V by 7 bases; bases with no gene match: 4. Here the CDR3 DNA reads TGTGCCAGCTCCGGGACAGGGGGATACAATGAGCAGTTCTTC. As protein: CASSGTGGYNEQFF.

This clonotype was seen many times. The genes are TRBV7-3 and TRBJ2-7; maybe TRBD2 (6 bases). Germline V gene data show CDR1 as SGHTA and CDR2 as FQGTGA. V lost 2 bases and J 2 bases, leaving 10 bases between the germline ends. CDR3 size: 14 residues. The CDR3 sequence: CASSLSAGPYEQYF. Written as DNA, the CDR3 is TGTGCCAGCAGCTTATCAGCGGGCCCCTACGAGCAGTACTTC.

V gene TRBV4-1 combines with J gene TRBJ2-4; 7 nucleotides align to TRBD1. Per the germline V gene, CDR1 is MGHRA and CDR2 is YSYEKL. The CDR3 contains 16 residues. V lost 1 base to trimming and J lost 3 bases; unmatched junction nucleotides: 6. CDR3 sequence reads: CASSQGFTGVKNIQYF. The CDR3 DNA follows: TGCGCCAGCAGCCAAGGCTTCACAGGGGTCAAAAACATTCAGTACTTC.

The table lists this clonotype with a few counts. CDR3 amino acids: CATRMTGGRGQPQHF. DNA for the CDR3: TGTGCCACAAGGATGACGGGGGGAAGAGGGCAGCCCCAGCATTTT. The chain couples TRBV19 to TRBJ1-5, with TRBD1 as a possible D gene (5 bases). The germline V gene has CDR1 LNHDA and CDR2 SQIVND (reference sequence). This CDR3 has 15 residues. Trimming took off 10 bases at V and 7 bases at J, with 23 bases between the two ends.

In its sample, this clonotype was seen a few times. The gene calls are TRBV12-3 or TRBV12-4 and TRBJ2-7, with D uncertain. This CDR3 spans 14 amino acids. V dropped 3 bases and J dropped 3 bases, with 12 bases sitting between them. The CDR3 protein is CASSFMNSNYEQYF. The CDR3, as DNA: TGTGCCAGCAGTTTCATGAATTCGAACTACGAGCAGTACTTC.

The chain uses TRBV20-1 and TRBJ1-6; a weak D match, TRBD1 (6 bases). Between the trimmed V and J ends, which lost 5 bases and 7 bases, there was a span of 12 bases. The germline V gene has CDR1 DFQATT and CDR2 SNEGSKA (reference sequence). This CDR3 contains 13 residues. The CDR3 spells CSALQGSNSPLHF. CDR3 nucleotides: TGCAGTGCTCTACAGGGCTCAAATTCACCCCTCCACTTT.

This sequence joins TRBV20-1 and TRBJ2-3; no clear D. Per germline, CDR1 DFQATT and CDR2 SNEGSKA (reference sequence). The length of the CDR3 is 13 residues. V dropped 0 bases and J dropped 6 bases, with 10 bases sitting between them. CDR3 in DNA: TGCAGTGCTAGAGATGGGAACACGGATACGCAGTATTTT. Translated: CSARDGNTDTQYF.

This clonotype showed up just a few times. Written as DNA, the CDR3 is TGTGCCAGCAGCTCGAGGGGGGACAGGGCAGCTTTCTTT. Amino acids: CASSSRGDRAAFF. The chain links TRBV7-2 to TRBJ1-1, with 9 bases matching TRBD1. From germline, CDR1 is SGHTA and CDR2 FQGNSA. The length of the CDR3 is 13 residues. V shed 4 bases and J 10 bases; nucleotides not matched to a gene: 7.

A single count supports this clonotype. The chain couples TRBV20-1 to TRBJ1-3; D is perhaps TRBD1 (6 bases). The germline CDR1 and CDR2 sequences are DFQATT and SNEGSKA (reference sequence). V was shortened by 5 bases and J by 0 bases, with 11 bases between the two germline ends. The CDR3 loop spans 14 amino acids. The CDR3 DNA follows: TGCAGTGCTGTTACAGGGAGCTCTGGAAACACCATATATTTT. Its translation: CSAVTGSSGNTIYF.

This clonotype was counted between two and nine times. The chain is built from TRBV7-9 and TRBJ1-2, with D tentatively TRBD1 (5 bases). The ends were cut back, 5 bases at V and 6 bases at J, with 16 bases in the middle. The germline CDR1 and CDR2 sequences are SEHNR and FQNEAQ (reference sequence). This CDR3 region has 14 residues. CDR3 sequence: CASSLGGKGHGYTF. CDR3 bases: TGTGCCAGCAGCCTCGGAGGGAAGGGGCATGGCTACACCTTC.

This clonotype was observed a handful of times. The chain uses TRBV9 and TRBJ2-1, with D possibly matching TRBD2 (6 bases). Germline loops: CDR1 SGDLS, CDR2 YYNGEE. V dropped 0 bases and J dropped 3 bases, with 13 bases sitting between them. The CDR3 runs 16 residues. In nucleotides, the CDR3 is TGTGCCAGCAGCGTAGTGTTGCGGAGGGGCTACAATGAGCAGTTCTTC. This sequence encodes CASSVVLRRGYNEQFF. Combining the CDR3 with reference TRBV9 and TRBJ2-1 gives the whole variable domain DSGVTQTPKHLITATGQRVTLRCSPRSGDLSVYWYQQSLDQGLQFLIQYYNGEERAKGNILERFSAQQFPDLHSELNLSSLELGDSALYFCASSVVLRRGYNEQFFGPGTRLTVL.

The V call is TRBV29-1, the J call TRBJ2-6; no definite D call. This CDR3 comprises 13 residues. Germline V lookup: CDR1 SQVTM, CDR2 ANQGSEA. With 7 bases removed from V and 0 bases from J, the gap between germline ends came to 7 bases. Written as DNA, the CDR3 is TGCAGCGCCGAGAGCTCTGGGGCCAACGTCCTGACTTTC. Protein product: CSAESSGANVLTF.

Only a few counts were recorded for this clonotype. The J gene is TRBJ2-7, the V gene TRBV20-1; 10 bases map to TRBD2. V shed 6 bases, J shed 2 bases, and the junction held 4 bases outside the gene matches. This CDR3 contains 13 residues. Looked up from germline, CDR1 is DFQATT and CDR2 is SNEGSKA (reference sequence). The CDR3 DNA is TGCAGTGCGGTTAGCGGGGGGACCTACGAGCAGTACTTC. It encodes CSAVSGGTYEQYF.

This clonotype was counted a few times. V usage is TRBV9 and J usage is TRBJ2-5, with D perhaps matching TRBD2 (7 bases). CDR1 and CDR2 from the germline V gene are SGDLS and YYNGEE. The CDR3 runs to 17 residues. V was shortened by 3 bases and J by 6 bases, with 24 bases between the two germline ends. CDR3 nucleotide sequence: TGTGCCAGCAGCGCCTCTGGGGGGGCCGGGGTAGCAAAGACCCAGTACTTC. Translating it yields CASSASGGAGVAKTQYF.

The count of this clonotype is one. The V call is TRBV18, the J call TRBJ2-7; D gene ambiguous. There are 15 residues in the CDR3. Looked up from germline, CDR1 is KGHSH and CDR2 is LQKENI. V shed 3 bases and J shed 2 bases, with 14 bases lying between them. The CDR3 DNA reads TGTGCCAGCTCACCTGCGCCCGGGCCAGCCTACGAGCAGTACTTC. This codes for CASSPAPGPAYEQYF.

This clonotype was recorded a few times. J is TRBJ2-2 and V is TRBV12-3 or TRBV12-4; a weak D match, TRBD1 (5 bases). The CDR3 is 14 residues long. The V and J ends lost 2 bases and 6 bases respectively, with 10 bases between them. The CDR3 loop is CASSLHDRPGELFF. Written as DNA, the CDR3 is TGTGCCAGCAGTTTACATGACAGACCCGGGGAGCTGTTTTTT.